These 6 T cell receptor beta chains were sequenced from one sample in a study of neoadjuvant anti-PD-1 for oral cavity cancer. Noted time point: after neoadjuvant nivolumab, at surgical resection. Here immunoSEQ multiplex PCR was the method, and the copy in TCRdb shows in-frame clones only, minus some. The table includes around 13,000 clones, over 70% detected once. The sequenced sample was PBMCs, obtained after nivolumab (anti-PD-1) treatment. The receptors come from a person aged 40-85 years with oral cavity squamous cell carcinoma.

This clone occurred a few times. V and J are TRBV9 and TRBJ2-7, with D possibly being TRBD2 (7 bases). With 0 bases removed from V and 12 bases from J, the gap between germline ends came to 13 bases. The length of the CDR3 is 12 residues. CDR1 and CDR2 (germline): SGDLS, YYNGEE. The CDR3 loop is CASSVAWGGLYF. The CDR3 bases are TGTGCCAGCAGCGTAGCGTGGGGGGGCCTGTACTTC.

The CDR3 region is CASSGSGKPFEQYF. CDR3 coding DNA: TGCGCCAGCAGCGGAAGCGGGAAACCCTTCGAGCAGTACTTC. This chain links TRBV5-1 with TRBJ2-7, with TRBD2 matching over 7 bases. The trim removed 4 bases at V and 6 bases at J, leaving 10 bases unmatched. The CDR3 is 14 residues long. Germline assignment: CDR1 SGHRS and CDR2 YFSETQ.

The chain couples TRBV6-5 to TRBJ2-1; D may be TRBD1 (6 bases). Trimming cost V 5 bases and J 7 bases, with 9 bases left between them. This CDR3 has 12 amino acids. Germline V gene sequence: CDR1 MNHEY, CDR2 SVGAGI. CDR3 sequence: CASSVTGNEQFF. The CDR3 bases are TGTGCCAGCAGTGTCACAGGGAATGAGCAGTTCTTC.

The rearrangement links TRBV9 to TRBJ1-5; 7 bases fit TRBD1. Germline lookup yields CDR1 SGDLS and CDR2 YYNGEE. Trimming took 2 bases from V and 15 from J; bases not matched to a gene: 11. The CDR3 is made up of 13 amino acids. CDR3 loop: CASSVGRDSQLHF. The CDR3 DNA sequence: TGTGCCAGCAGCGTTGGCCGGGACAGCCAACTGCATTTT.

CDR3 nucleotide sequence: TGTGCCAGCAGTTCCATCAATAGGGGACTAGCGGGAGGTGGGGTGGAGTTCTTC. Translation gives CASSSINRGLAGGGVEFF. J is TRBJ2-1 and V is TRBV27, with 15 nucleotides matching TRBD2. Germline V gene data show CDR1 as MNHEY and CDR2 as SMNVEV (reference sequence). The CDR3 is 18 amino acids. Unmatched junction bases numbered 18, after V lost 4 bases and J lost 14 bases.

The J gene is TRBJ2-1, the V gene TRBV13, with a possible D match to TRBD2 (5 bases). V was trimmed by 5 bases and J by 4 bases, leaving 9 bases between them. The germline V gene encodes CDR1 PRHDT and CDR2 FYEKMQ (reference sequence). This CDR3 contains 13 residues. In nucleotides, the CDR3 is TGTGCCAGCAGCCCGACTAAATACAATGAGCAGTTCTTC. Amino acids: CASSPTKYNEQFF.